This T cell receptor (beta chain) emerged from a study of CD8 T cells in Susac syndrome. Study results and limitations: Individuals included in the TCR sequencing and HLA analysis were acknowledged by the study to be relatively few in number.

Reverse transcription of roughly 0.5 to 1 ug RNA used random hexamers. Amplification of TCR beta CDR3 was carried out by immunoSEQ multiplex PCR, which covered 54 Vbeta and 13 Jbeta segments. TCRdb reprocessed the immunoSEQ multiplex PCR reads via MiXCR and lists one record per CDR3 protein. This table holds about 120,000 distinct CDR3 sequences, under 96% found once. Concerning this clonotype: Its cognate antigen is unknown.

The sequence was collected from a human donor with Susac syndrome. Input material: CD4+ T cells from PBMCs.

CDR3 in amino acids: CASSVELRDFYNEQFF. CDR3 coding DNA: TGTGCCAGCAGCGTAGAATTACGTGACTTTTACAATGAGCAGTTCTTC. This sequence joins TRBV9 and TRBJ2-1; D not resolved. V shed 0 bases and J shed 4 bases, with 14 bases lying between them. Germline CDR1 reads SGDLS; CDR2 reads YYNGEE. This CDR3 spans 16 amino acids.